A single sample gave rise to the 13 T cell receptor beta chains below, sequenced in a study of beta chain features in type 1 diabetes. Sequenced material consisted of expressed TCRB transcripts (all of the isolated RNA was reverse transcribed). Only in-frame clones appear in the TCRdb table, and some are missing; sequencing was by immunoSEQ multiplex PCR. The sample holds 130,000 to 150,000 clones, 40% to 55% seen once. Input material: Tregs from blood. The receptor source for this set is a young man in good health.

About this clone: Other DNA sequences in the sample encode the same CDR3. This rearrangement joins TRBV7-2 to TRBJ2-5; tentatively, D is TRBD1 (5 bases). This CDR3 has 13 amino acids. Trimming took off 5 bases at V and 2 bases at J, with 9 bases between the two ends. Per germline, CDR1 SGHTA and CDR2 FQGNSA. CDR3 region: CASSRQKQETQYF. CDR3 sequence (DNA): TGTGCCAGCAGCAGACAGAAACAAGAGACCCAGTACTTC.

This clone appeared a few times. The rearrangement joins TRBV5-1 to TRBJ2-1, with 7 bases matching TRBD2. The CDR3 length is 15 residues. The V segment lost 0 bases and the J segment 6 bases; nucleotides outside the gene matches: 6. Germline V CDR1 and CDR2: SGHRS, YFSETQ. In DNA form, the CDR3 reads TGCGCCAGCAGCTTGGGCGGGAGCTCCCGCAATGAGCAGTTCTTC. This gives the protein CASSLGGSSRNEQFF.

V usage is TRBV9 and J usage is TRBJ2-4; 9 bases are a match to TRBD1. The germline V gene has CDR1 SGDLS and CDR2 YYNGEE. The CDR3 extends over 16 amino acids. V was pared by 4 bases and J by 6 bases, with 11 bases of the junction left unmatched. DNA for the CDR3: TGTGCCAGCAGCCTAAATCCGACAGGGGGAGTAAACATTCAGTACTTC. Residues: CASSLNPTGGVNIQYF.

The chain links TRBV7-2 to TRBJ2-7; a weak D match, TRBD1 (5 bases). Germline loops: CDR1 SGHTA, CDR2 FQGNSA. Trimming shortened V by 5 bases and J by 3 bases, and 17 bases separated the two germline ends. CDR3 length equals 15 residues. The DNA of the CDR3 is TGTGCCAGCAGCCTCCATGGGCAGGGCCGCTACGAGCAGTACTTC. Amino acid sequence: CASSLHGQGRYEQYF.

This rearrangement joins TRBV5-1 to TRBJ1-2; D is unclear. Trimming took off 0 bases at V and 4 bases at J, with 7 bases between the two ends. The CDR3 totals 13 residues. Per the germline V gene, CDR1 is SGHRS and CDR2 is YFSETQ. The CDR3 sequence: CASSLGQVYGYTF. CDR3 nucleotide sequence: TGCGCCAGCAGCTTGGGGCAGGTCTATGGCTACACCTTC.

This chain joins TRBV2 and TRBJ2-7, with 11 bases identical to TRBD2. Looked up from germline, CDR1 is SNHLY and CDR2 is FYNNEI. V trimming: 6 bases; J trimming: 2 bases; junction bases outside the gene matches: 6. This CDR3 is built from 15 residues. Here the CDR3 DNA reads TGTGCCAGCAGATCGACTAGCGGGGTTACCTACGAGCAGTACTTC. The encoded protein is CASRSTSGVTYEQYF.

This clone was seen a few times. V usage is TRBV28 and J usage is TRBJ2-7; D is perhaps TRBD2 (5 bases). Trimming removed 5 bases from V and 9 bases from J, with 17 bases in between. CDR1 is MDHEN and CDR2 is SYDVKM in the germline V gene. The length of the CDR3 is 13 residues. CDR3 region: CASSPPEVVSQYF. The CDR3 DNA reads TGTGCCAGCAGTCCCCCGGAGGTCGTGTCGCAGTACTTC.

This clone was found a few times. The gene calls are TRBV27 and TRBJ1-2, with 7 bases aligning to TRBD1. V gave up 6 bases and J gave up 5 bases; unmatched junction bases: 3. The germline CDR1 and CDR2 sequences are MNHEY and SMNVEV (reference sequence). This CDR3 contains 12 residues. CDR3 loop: CASRVQGYGYTF. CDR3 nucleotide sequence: TGTGCCAGCAGAGTACAGGGGTATGGCTACACCTTC.

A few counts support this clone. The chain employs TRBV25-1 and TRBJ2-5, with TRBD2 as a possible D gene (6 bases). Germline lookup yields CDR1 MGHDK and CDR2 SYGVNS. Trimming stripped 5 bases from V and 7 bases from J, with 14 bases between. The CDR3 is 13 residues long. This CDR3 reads CASSPRDSRTQYF. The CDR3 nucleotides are TGTGCCAGCAGTCCCCGGGACTCCCGGACCCAGTACTTC.

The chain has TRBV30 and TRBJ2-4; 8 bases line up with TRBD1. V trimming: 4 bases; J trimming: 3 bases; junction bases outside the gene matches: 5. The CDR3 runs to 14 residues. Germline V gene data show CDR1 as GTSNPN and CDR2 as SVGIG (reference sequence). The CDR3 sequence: CAWMRQGIKNIQYF. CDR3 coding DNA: TGTGCCTGGATGAGACAGGGGATCAAAAACATTCAGTACTTC.

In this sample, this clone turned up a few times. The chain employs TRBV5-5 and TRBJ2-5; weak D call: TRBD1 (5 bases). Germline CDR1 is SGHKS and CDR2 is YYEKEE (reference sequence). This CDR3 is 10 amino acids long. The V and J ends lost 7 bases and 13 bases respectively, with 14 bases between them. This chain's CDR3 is CASLAARAYF. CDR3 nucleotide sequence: TGTGCCAGCCTCGCAGCCAGGGCGTACTTC.

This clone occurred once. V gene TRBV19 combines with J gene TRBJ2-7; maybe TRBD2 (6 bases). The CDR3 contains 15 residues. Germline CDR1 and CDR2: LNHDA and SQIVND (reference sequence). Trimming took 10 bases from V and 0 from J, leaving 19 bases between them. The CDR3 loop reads CATNPGREFSYEQYF. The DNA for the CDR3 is TGTGCCACCAATCCGGGTCGGGAGTTCTCCTACGAGCAGTACTTC.

CDR3 nucleotide sequence: TGTGCCAGCAGTTTCCGCCGGGACAGGGGTGATGAAAAACTGTTTTTT. It encodes CASSFRRDRGDEKLFF. The chain links TRBV28 to TRBJ1-4; 10 nucleotides line up with TRBD1. The ends lost 3 bases at V and 6 bases at J; junction bases unmatched: 7. Germline V CDR1 and CDR2: MDHEN, SYDVKM. The CDR3 is made up of 16 amino acids.